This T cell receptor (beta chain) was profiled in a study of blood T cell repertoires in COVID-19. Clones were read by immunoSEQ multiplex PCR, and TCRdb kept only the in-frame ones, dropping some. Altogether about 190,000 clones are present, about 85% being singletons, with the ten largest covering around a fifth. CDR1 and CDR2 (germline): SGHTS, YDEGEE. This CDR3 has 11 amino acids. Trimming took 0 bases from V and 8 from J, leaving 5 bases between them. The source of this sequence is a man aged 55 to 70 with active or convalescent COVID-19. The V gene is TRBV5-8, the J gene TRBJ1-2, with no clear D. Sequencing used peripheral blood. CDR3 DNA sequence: TGTGCCAGCAGCTTGGCGGGGGGCTACACCTTC. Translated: CASSLAGGYTF.